This T cell receptor (beta chain) was profiled in a study of naive and memory T cell subsets (dated by TCRdb to about 2017). In terms of the full investigation: The study applied an open-source, UMI-based TCR alpha and beta sequencing pipeline to sorted naive and memory peripheral blood T cell subsets. The results of the functional CMV T cell responses matched the IgG serology results in every case. RNA was DNase-treated and reverse transcribed with TCR constant-region primers, mostly using SuperScript III.

Library preparation was by UMI-ligation and nested PCR. The beta constant-region primer consisted of an equimolar mixture of two oligonucleotides that together covered TRBC1 and TRBC2. A single-stranded oligonucleotide containing the SP2 primer and a 12-nucleotide UMI was joined to the 3' end of the cDNA by T4 RNA ligase 1. The ligated cDNA went through four rounds of PCR with nested alpha and beta constant-region primers together with the SP2 primer. Incubation of the ligation reaction lasted about 18-25 hours at 16 degrees C. PCR2 was typically run as a SYBR Green qPCR and stopped at a predetermined threshold to prevent over-amplification. Agencourt AMPure XP magnetic beads were used for all purifications after the first. Library amounts were measured by Qubit and library quality was assessed on a TapeStation, where the main peak was expected at around 650 bp. The pooled libraries were sequenced on an Illumina MiSeq using v2 2x251 paired-end kits, which usually yielded roughly 0.85-2.2 million reads per sample. Each sample's library went into the pool at approximately 4.2 nM, and about 5-8% PhiX was added to help with cluster recognition. The original pipeline was this. Using tag matching that tolerated one base-pair mismatch, Decombinator assigned V and J genes to FASTQ reads that had been processed by Demultiplexor. Collapsinator used UMIs to correct both sequencing errors and frequency errors arising from PCR heterogeneity. TCRs were translated and CDR3s were extracted from the conserved cysteine to the FGXG phenylalanine by CDR3Translator, with non-productive sequences being flagged. Gini, Shannon entropy and inverse Simpson indices were calculated on repertoires that had been subsampled to equal numbers of UMI-defined TCRs. Within the linear range, a power law was fitted by maximum likelihood to the distributions of clonotype abundance. On one naive CD8 sample, the pipeline and MIGEC gave similar UMI counts, unique TCR numbers and clonal distributions. One analysis removed from the naive repertoire any naive TCRs that were also present in any memory subset from the same donor. Repertoires were searched for several thousand CMV-associated CDR3 sequences compiled from VDJdb and a published dataset. The public sequencing data were trimmed at Q25 with fastp and processed into clonotypes with MiXCR by TCRdb, which kept only in-frame beta chains. Under each unique CDR3 protein, matching rows form one entry showing the most common genes and DNA. The V and J calls and clone size are TCRdb's, not the authors'. This sample has 130,000 to 150,000 distinct CDR3 sequences in its table, and over 15% of those were observed once. The leading ten clones occupy about 0.14% of the sample.

What the research found in general, with its limitations: TCR abundance followed a power law whose exponent differed between naive and memory subsets but was consistent across the three individuals. In both CD4 and CD8 cells, a rise in Gini index and a fall in Shannon and inverse Simpson diversity were observed from naive through CM, EM and EMRA. RNA-based TCR counts may be influenced by expression changes linked to T cell activation and differentiation. After error correction, only a single occurrence was seen for over 95% of naive TCR sequences, so much steeper abundance distributions were produced than in memory subsets. A few larger clonotypes were present in naive repertoires, especially CD8 naive repertoires, and these clonotypes were possibly memory cells re-expressing CD45RA. Each clonotype was defined as a single alpha or beta chain sequence rather than as a paired alpha/beta receptor. The repertoire findings for the naive and memory subsets could not be validated, as no ground truth was available.

In this sample, this clonotype turned up a few times. The antigen it recognizes is unknown. No much larger clone is present one base from it, and per-base qualities are unavailable. From the second PCR step onward, the TCR alpha chain libraries and the TCR beta chain libraries were amplified separately. Donor CMV status was determined by IFNgamma production from CD4+ T cells after overnight stimulation of fresh PBMCs with CMV viral lysate. Using Miltenyi beads, CD4 T cells were first positively selected, and CD8 T cells were then positively selected from the CD4-negative fraction. Cells stained for CD3, CD4, CD8, CD45RA, CD27 and a live/dead dye were sorted on a BD Aria II into four subsets by CD45RA and CD27. Blood came from three healthy volunteers, each fractionated into CD4 and CD8 T cells and then into four differentiation subsets. Roughly 0.11 L of peripheral blood was drawn per donor, and PBMC were isolated by Ficoll-Paque PLUS density-gradient centrifugation. Sorted cells were lysed in RLT buffer, and RNA was extracted with a Qiagen RNeasy kit and stored at -80°C.

The clonotype was recovered from a human donor in good health. Sequenced input: naive CD4+ T cells from blood. The sample's cell subset or site label, in plain terms: naive T cells, CD45RA high CD27+.

The nucleotide sequence is TGCAGCGTGGGCCCGTGGGACAGGGTGGCAGAGACCCAGTACTTC. Protein translation: CSVGPWDRVAETQYF. Recombination joined TRBV29-1 with TRBJ2-5, and 9 junctional nucleotides match TRBD1. Trimming accounts for 6 bases at V and 4 bases at J, while the number of junction bases matched to no gene is 12. From the cysteine through the phenylalanine, the CDR3 covers 15 amino acids. The sequence is cut down to CDR3 DNA, 45 bases in frame from base 1. The germline V gene sets CDR1 to SQVTM and CDR2 to ANQGSEA.